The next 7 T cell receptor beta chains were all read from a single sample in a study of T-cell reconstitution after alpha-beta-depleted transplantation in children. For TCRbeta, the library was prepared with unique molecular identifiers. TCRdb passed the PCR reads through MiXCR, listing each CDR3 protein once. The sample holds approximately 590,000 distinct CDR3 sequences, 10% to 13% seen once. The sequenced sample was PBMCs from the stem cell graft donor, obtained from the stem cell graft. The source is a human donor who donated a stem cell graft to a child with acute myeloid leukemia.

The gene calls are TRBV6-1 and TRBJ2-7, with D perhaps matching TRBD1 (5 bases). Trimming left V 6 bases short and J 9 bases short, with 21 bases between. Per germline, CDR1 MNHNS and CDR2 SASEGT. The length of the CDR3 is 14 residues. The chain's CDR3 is CASRTGSSTIGQYF. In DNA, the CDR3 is TGTGCCAGCAGAACAGGTTCGTCCACCATTGGGCAGTACTTC.

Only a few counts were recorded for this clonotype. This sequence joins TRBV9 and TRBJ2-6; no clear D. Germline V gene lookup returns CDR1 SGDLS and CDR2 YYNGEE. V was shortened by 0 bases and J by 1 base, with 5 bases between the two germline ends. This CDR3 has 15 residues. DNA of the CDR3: TGTGCCAGCAGCGTAGCTCCATCTGGGGCCAACGTCCTGACTTTC. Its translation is CASSVAPSGANVLTF.

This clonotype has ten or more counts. The CDR3 protein is CSVARGGGEETQYF. As DNA, the CDR3 is TGCAGCGTCGCTAGAGGAGGGGGTGAGGAGACCCAGTACTTC. The chain joins TRBV29-1 to TRBJ2-5; D is perhaps TRBD1 or TRBD2 (6 bases each). V was shortened by 6 bases and J by 5 bases, with 19 bases between the two germline ends. The CDR3 has 14 amino acids. Germline V gene data show CDR1 as SQVTM and CDR2 as ANQGSEA.

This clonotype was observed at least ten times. CDR3 coding DNA: TGTGCCAGCTCCTCTGACGGCCAAGAGACCCAGTACTTC. Its translation is CASSSDGQETQYF. The chain couples TRBV12-3 or TRBV12-4 to TRBJ2-5; D is uncertain. The CDR3 runs to 13 residues. V was pared by 8 bases and J by 1 base, with 11 bases between.

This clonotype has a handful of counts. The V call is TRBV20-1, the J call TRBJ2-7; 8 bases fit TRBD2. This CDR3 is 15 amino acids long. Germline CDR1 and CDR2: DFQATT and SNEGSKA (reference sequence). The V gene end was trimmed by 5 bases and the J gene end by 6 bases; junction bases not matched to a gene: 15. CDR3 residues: CSAQQAGLVTVEQYF. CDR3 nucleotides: TGCAGTGCTCAACAAGCGGGACTAGTAACAGTCGAGCAGTACTTC.

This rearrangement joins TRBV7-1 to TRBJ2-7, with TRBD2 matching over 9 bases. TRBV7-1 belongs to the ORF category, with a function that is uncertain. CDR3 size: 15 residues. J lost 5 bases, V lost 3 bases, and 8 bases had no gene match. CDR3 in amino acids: CASSSASGNWDEQYF. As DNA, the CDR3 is TGTGCCAGCAGCTCCGCTAGCGGGAATTGGGACGAGCAGTACTTC.

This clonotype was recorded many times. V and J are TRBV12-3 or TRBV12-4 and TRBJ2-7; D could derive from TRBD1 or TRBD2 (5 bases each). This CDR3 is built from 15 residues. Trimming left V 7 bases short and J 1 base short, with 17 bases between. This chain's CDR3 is CASIPGRGGSYEQYF. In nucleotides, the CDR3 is TGTGCCAGCATCCCGGGGCGCGGCGGATCCTACGAGCAGTACTTC.